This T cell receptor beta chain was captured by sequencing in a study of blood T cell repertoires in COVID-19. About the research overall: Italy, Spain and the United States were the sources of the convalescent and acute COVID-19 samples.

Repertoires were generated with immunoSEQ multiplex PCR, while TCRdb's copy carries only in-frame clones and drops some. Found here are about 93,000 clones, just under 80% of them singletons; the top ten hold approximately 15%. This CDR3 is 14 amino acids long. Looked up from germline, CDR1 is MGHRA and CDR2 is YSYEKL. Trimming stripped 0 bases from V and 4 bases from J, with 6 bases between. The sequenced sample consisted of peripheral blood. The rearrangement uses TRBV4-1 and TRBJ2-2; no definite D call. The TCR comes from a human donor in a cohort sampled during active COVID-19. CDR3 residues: CASSQERGTGELFF. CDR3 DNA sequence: TGCGCCAGCAGCCAAGAGAGAGGCACCGGGGAGCTGTTTTTT.